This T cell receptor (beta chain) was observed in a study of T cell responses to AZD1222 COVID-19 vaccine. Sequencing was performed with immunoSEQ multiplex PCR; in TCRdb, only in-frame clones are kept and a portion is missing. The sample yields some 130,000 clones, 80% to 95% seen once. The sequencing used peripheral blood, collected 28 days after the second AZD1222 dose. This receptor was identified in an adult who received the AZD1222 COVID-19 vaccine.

DNA of the CDR3: TGTGCCAGCTCAGCGACAGGGTCTGGGGCCAACGTCCTGACTTTC. This encodes CASSATGSGANVLTF. The rearrangement links TRBV18 to TRBJ2-6; TRBD1 agrees at 7 bases. Losses at the gene ends were 5 bases for V and 1 base for J; bases not matched to a gene: 2. The germline V gene encodes CDR1 KGHSH and CDR2 LQKENI. This CDR3 is built from 15 residues.